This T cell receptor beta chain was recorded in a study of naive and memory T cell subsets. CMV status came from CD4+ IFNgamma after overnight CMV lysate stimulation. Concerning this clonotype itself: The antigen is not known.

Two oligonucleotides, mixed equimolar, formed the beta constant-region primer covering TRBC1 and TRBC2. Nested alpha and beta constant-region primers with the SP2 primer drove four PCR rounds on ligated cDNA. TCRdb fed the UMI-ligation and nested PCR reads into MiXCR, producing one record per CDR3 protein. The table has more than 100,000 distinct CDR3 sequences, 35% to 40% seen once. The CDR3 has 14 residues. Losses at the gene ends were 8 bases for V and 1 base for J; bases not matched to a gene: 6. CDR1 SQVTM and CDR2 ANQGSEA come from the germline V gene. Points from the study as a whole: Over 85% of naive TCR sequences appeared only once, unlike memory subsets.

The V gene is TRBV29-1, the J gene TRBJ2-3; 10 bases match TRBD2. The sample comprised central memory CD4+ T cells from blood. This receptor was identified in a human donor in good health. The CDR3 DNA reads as TGCAGCTCAAGACTAGCGGGCCGCACAGATACGCAGTATTTT. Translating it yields CSSRLAGRTDTQYF.